One sample yielded the 32 T cell receptor beta chains listed below, sequenced in a study of cytomegalovirus exposure and HLA in healthy donors. Both 60 Vbeta primers and 13 Jbeta primers went into the PCR. Some clones are missing from TCRdb's copy, which holds only in-frame ones; the method was immunoSEQ multiplex PCR. Seen here are 130,000 to 150,000 clones, 65% to 85% observed once, and the top ten hold 4.3%. The sequenced sample was PBMCs. The receptors originated from a woman between 35 and 50 years old in good health and CMV-seropositive.

Only one count was recorded for this clone. The V gene is TRBV27, the J gene TRBJ2-2, with D unclear. The CDR3 is made up of 16 amino acids. V lost 6 bases, J lost 6 bases, and 20 bases lay in between. Germline loops: CDR1 MNHEY, CDR2 SMNVEV (reference sequence). CDR3: CASSFLSGGASGELFF. As DNA, the CDR3 is TGTGCCAGCAGCTTCCTCTCCGGTGGAGCGTCCGGGGAGCTGTTTTTT.

There are a few counts of this clone. V usage is TRBV4-3 and J usage is TRBJ2-3; D is uncertain. The CDR3 has 15 amino acids. CDR1 and CDR2 from the germline V gene are LGHNA and YSLEER. The V end lost 1 base, the J end lost 2 bases, and 10 bases lay between the germline ends. The CDR3 protein is CASSQGAYSTDTQYF. The CDR3 DNA follows: TGCGCCAGCAGCCAAGGGGCTTACTCCACAGATACGCAGTATTTT.

The chain uses TRBV2 and TRBJ2-2; D might be TRBD2 (6 bases). V shed 7 bases and J shed 1 base, with 25 bases lying between them. Germline V gene data show CDR1 as SNHLY and CDR2 as FYNNEI. The CDR3 runs 19 residues. CDR3 region: CASIGGWAFRRLNTGELFF. CDR3 nucleotides: TGTGCCAGCATCGGAGGGTGGGCTTTTCGCCGTCTGAACACCGGGGAGCTGTTTTTT. Filled out from reference TRBV2 and TRBJ2-2, the complete variable domain reads EPEVTQTPSHQVTQMGQEVILRCVPISNHLYFYWYRQILGQKVEFLVSFYNNEISEKSEIFDDQFSVERPDGSNFTLKIRSTKLEDSAMYFCASIGGWAFRRLNTGELFFGEGSRLTVL.

V gene TRBV4-3 combines with J gene TRBJ2-7; D is possibly TRBD1 (6 bases). V was cut by 1 base and J by 4 bases, with 14 bases left in between. This CDR3 is built from 15 residues. CDR1 and CDR2 (germline): LGHNA, YSLEER. The CDR3 sequence is CASSQVSTGVYEQYF. CDR3 bases: TGCGCCAGCAGCCAAGTGTCGACAGGAGTGTACGAGCAGTACTTC.

The rearrangement uses TRBV5-4 and TRBJ1-2; 8 bases agree with TRBD1. V lost 4 bases and J lost 2; bases outside the gene matches: 7. The CDR3 contains 15 residues. The V gene's germline CDR1 is SGHNT and CDR2 YYREEE (reference sequence). The CDR3: CASSAGGMRNYGYTF. The CDR3 DNA follows: TGTGCCAGCAGCGCAGGGGGCATGAGGAACTATGGCTACACCTTC. The full variable domain, with the rest looked up from reference TRBV5-4 and TRBJ1-2, is ETGVTQSPTHLIKTRGQQVTLRCSSQSGHNTVSWYQQALGQGPQFIFQYYREEENGRGNFPPRFSGLQFPNYSSELNVNALELDDSALYLCASSAGGMRNYGYTFGSGTRLTVV.

The chain is built from TRBV30 and TRBJ2-7; 7 bases align to TRBD2. The CDR3 is 12 amino acids. V gave up 2 bases and J gave up 9 bases; unmatched junction bases: 7. The germline V gene encodes CDR1 GTSNPN and CDR2 SVGIG (reference sequence). For the CDR3, the DNA is TGTGCCTGGAGTACTAGCGTGGTAGTGCAGTACTTC. It codes for CAWSTSVVVQYF. Full variable domain (missing parts from reference TRBV30 and TRBJ2-7): SQTIHQWPATLVQPVGSPLSLECTVEGTSNPNLYWYRQAAGRGLQLLFYSVGIGQISSEVPQNLSASRPQDRQFILSSKKLLLSDSGFYLCAWSTSVVVQYFGPGTRLTVT.

CDR3 in DNA: TGTGCCAGCAGCCTGCAAGGGAACAGGGCTGGACGCGGTGAGCAGTTCTTC. Protein sequence: CASSLQGNRAGRGEQFF. V usage is TRBV9 and J usage is TRBJ2-1; the D gene is possibly TRBD1 (6 bases). Germline V lookup: CDR1 SGDLS, CDR2 YYNGEE. Trimming took 4 bases from V and 9 from J, leaving 26 bases between them. This CDR3 has 17 amino acids.

This clone was observed a handful of times. The chain employs TRBV30 and TRBJ2-3, with TRBD2 as a possible D gene (5 bases). This CDR3 comprises 12 residues. Trimming removed 1 base from V and 8 bases from J, with 10 bases in between. Germline-derived CDR1 and CDR2 are GTSNPN and SVGIG (reference sequence). DNA for the CDR3: TGTGCCTGGAGTGGAGCGGTGGGTACGCAGTATTTT. Its translation: CAWSGAVGTQYF.

The rearrangement uses TRBV14 and TRBJ2-2; 7 bases align to TRBD1. V lost 6 bases to trimming and J lost 5 bases; unmatched junction nucleotides: 6. In germline, CDR1 is SGHDN, CDR2 FVKESK. This CDR3 is 14 amino acids long. For the CDR3, the DNA is TGTGCCAGCAGGACTTACAGGGGAACCGGGGAGCTGTTTTTT. This translates into CASRTYRGTGELFF.

V gene TRBV29-1 combines with J gene TRBJ2-2; 9 nucleotides match TRBD2. CDR3 size: 15 residues. Germline lookup yields CDR1 SQVTM and CDR2 ANQGSEA. V lost 7 bases and J lost 4; bases outside the gene matches: 10. CDR3 sequence: CSARGAGGPTGELFF. The DNA for the CDR3 is TGCAGCGCACGGGGAGCGGGAGGTCCCACCGGGGAGCTGTTTTTT.

This clone occurred a few times. The chain links TRBV30 to TRBJ2-2; D might be TRBD1 (6 bases). The germline V gene has CDR1 GTSNPN and CDR2 SVGIG (reference sequence). The CDR3 runs 13 residues. Trimming removed 4 bases from V and 6 bases from J, with 12 bases in between. In DNA, the CDR3 is TGTGCCTGGAACTACAGGGTCGCCGGGGAGCTGTTTTTT. This gives the protein CAWNYRVAGELFF.

The V and J genes are TRBV28 and TRBJ1-2, with 9 bases fitting TRBD1. The CDR3 extends over 16 amino acids. Germline V gives CDR1 MDHEN, CDR2 SYDVKM. Trimming removed 3 bases from V and 7 bases from J; junction bases left unmatched: 12. CDR3 sequence reads: CASSFRSTGGSRGYTF. For the CDR3, the DNA is TGTGCCAGCAGTTTCCGATCGACAGGGGGGTCGCGTGGCTACACCTTC.

The chain has TRBV30 and TRBJ1-6, with 8 bases matching TRBD1. Germline V gene sequence: CDR1 GTSNPN, CDR2 SVGIG (reference sequence). The CDR3 extends over 14 amino acids. The junction had 5 bases not matched to a gene; V was cut back by 0 bases and J by 10 bases. The CDR3 region has the DNA TGTGCCTGGAGTGTAAACAGGGGGGAATCACCCCTCCACTTT. Amino acid sequence: CAWSVNRGESPLHF.

The chain joins TRBV5-8 to TRBJ2-5; 10 nucleotides agree with TRBD1. CDR3 length equals 15 residues. With V trimmed by 4 bases and J by 4 bases, 7 bases remained unmatched. Germline V gives CDR1 SGHTS, CDR2 YDEGEE. The CDR3 DNA follows: TGTGCCAGCAGCCCGTCCGGGACAGGGGCAGAGACCCAGTACTTC. As protein: CASSPSGTGAETQYF. Together with reference TRBV5-8 and TRBJ2-5, the CDR3 gives the full variable domain: EAGVTQSPTHLIKTRGQQATLRCSPISGHTSVYWYQQALGLGLQFLLWYDEGEERNRGNFPPRFSGRQFPNYSSELNVNALELEDSALYLCASSPSGTGAETQYFGPGTRLLVL.

The chain couples TRBV27 to TRBJ2-2; D is unresolved. The germline V gene encodes CDR1 MNHEY and CDR2 SMNVEV (reference sequence). The germline V and J ends were trimmed by 2 bases and 5 bases, with 9 bases remaining between them. This CDR3 is 14 amino acids long. Here the CDR3 reads CASSLVVGTGELFF. DNA of the CDR3: TGTGCCAGCAGTTTAGTAGTTGGTACCGGGGAGCTGTTTTTT.

This rearrangement joins TRBV5-1 to TRBJ1-1; D possibly corresponds to TRBD1 (6 bases). V was shortened by 0 bases and J by 0 bases, with 12 bases between the two germline ends. Germline CDR1 is SGHRS and CDR2 is YFSETQ. There are 16 residues in the CDR3. The CDR3: CASSLGTALLNTEAFF. The CDR3 DNA follows: TGCGCCAGCAGCTTGGGGACAGCGCTTCTGAACACTGAAGCTTTCTTT.

This chain connects TRBV2 to TRBJ2-7; 7 bases are a match to TRBD1. From germline, CDR1 is SNHLY and CDR2 FYNNEI. The CDR3 contains 13 residues. Trimming took 4 bases from V and 3 from J; bases not matched to a gene: 3. The CDR3 bases are TGTGCCAGCAGTGGTCAGGGGGTCTACGAGCAGTACTTC. This gives the protein CASSGQGVYEQYF.

This clone appeared a single time. The chain employs TRBV28 and TRBJ2-3, with D tentatively TRBD2 (6 bases). Trimming left V 7 bases short and J 1 base short, with 12 bases between. Germline V gives CDR1 MDHEN, CDR2 SYDVKM. The CDR3 is 14 residues long. In nucleotides, the CDR3 is TGTGCCAGCATGACCGGGACTCGCACAGATACGCAGTATTTT. Its protein is CASMTGTRTDTQYF.

CDR3 nucleotide sequence: TGCGCCAGCAGCCGGGACAGCGCAAACTATGGCTACACCTTC. Its protein is CASSRDSANYGYTF. The genes are TRBV5-1 and TRBJ1-2; 7 bases agree with TRBD1. The CDR3 runs 14 residues. Germline CDR1 and CDR2: SGHRS and YFSETQ. V shed 4 bases and J 2 bases; nucleotides not matched to a gene: 5.

The chain joins TRBV9 to TRBJ2-3, with D uncertain. Germline V gene data show CDR1 as SGDLS and CDR2 as YYNGEE. V lost 4 bases and J 2 bases, leaving 14 bases between the germline ends. CDR3 length equals 15 residues. CDR3 amino acids: CASSTDNTLTDTQYF. In DNA form, the CDR3 reads TGTGCCAGCAGCACCGACAATACCCTCACAGATACGCAGTATTTT.

V usage is TRBV6-1 and J usage is TRBJ2-3, with a possible D match to TRBD2 (5 bases). Germline lookup yields CDR1 MNHNS and CDR2 SASEGT. V lost 5 bases to trimming and J lost 1 base, with 7 bases between them. The length of the CDR3 is 13 residues. CDR3 loop: CASSLGGTDTQYF. For the CDR3, the DNA is TGTGCCAGCAGTCTGGGAGGCACAGATACGCAGTATTTT.

This clone appeared once. In DNA, the CDR3 is TGTGCCAGCAGCCCCGGGACTAGCGGGCCATCCTACGAGCAGTACTTC. Translating it yields CASSPGTSGPSYEQYF. The rearrangement joins TRBV5-4 to TRBJ2-7; 12 bases fit TRBD2. The CDR3 loop spans 16 amino acids. The J segment lost 1 base and the V segment lost 4 bases, leaving 6 bases of the junction unmatched. CDR1 and CDR2 (germline): SGHNT, YYREEE (reference sequence).

The rearrangement joins TRBV7-6 to TRBJ2-7; the match to TRBD2 covers 8 bases. Germline trimming cut 5 bases from V and 2 bases from J; bases unmatched to any gene: 2. Germline CDR1 and CDR2: SGHVS and FNYEAQ. CDR3 length: 13 amino acids. This chain's CDR3 is CASSQGLAYEQYF. The DNA of the CDR3 is TGTGCCAGCAGCCAGGGACTAGCCTACGAGCAGTACTTC.

J is TRBJ1-5 and V is TRBV4-3, with TRBD1 identical over 7 bases. Germline CDR1 and CDR2: LGHNA and YSLEER. This CDR3 contains 14 residues. Trimming cost V 3 bases and J 7 bases; bases outside gene matches: 6. CDR3 sequence: CASSHGRGQQPQHF. In DNA form, the CDR3 reads TGCGCCAGCAGCCACGGCAGGGGACAGCAGCCCCAGCATTTT.

In DNA form, the CDR3 reads TGTGCCAGCAGCTTGGATCCGACAGGGGTGAACACTGAAGCTTTCTTT. Translating gives CASSLDPTGVNTEAFF. The chain carries TRBV5-6 and TRBJ1-1; 8 nucleotides align to TRBD1. The J segment lost 0 bases and the V segment lost 0 bases, leaving 4 bases of the junction unmatched. Germline V gene sequence: CDR1 SGHDT, CDR2 YYEEEE. This CDR3 has 16 amino acids.

The count of this clone is one. This sequence joins TRBV20-1 and TRBJ2-1, with D maybe TRBD1 (6 bases). Germline assignment: CDR1 DFQATT and CDR2 SNEGSKA (reference sequence). This CDR3 contains 10 residues. Trimming pared 5 bases from V and 10 bases from J, leaving 9 bases between. This CDR3 is CSAPRGEQFF. The CDR3 nucleotides read TGCAGTGCTCCTAGGGGGGAGCAGTTCTTC.

The genes are TRBV18 and TRBJ2-3, with 11 bases lining up with TRBD1. The CDR3 is 16 amino acids. V gave up 2 bases and J gave up 3 bases; unmatched junction bases: 4. Germline V lookup: CDR1 KGHSH, CDR2 LQKENI. The CDR3 here is CASSPVGTGGTDTQYF. CDR3 bases: TGTGCCAGCTCACCAGTCGGGACAGGGGGGACAGATACGCAGTATTTT.

The V and J genes are TRBV7-2 and TRBJ2-1; possible D gene TRBD2, 6 bases. The ends were cut back, 5 bases at V and 3 bases at J, with 23 bases in the middle. The CDR3 covers 18 residues. The germline CDR1 and CDR2 sequences are SGHTA and FQGNSA. CDR3 nucleotide sequence: TGTGCCAGCAGCATCCGCCGGACTACCTCGATCGGCTACAATGAGCAGTTCTTC. Its translation is CASSIRRTTSIGYNEQFF.

This chain connects TRBV15 to TRBJ2-7; D is ambiguous. V lost 0 bases and J lost 0, with 9 bases in between. This CDR3 region has 15 residues. Germline loops: CDR1 LNHNV, CDR2 YYDKDF (reference sequence). CDR3 sequence reads: CATSRETHDSYEQYF. CDR3 DNA sequence: TGTGCCACCAGCAGAGAGACACACGACTCCTACGAGCAGTACTTC.

V and J are TRBV6-1 and TRBJ2-3; TRBD2 matches 8 bases. The CDR3 consists of 16 residues. J was trimmed by 6 bases and V by 4 bases; bases with no gene match: 12. Germline CDR1 reads MNHNS; CDR2 reads SASEGT. CDR3 bases: TGTGCCAGCAGTGTTCAGACTAGCGTAGCGAGCGATACGCAGTATTTT. This encodes CASSVQTSVASDTQYF.

As to this clone: Distinct nucleotide sequences in the sample also encode this CDR3. The CDR3 nucleotides read TGTGCCAGCAGTCCTGGGACTGGTCAGCCCCAGCATTTT. It specifies CASSPGTGQPQHF. The chain uses TRBV6-6 and TRBJ1-5; D might be TRBD1 (5 bases). The CDR3 covers 13 residues. CDR1 and CDR2 from the germline V gene are MNHNY and SVGAGI (reference sequence). V shed 5 bases and J shed 6 bases, with 11 bases lying between them.

The J gene is TRBJ2-7, the V gene TRBV15; 7 bases fit TRBD2. Per germline, CDR1 LNHNV and CDR2 YYDKDF (reference sequence). Germline trimming cut 3 bases from V and 5 bases from J; bases unmatched to any gene: 16. This CDR3 is built from 17 residues. The chain's CDR3 is CATSSPGMREGRNEQYF. DNA for the CDR3: TGTGCCACCAGCAGTCCCGGGATGAGGGAGGGCCGGAACGAGCAGTACTTC.